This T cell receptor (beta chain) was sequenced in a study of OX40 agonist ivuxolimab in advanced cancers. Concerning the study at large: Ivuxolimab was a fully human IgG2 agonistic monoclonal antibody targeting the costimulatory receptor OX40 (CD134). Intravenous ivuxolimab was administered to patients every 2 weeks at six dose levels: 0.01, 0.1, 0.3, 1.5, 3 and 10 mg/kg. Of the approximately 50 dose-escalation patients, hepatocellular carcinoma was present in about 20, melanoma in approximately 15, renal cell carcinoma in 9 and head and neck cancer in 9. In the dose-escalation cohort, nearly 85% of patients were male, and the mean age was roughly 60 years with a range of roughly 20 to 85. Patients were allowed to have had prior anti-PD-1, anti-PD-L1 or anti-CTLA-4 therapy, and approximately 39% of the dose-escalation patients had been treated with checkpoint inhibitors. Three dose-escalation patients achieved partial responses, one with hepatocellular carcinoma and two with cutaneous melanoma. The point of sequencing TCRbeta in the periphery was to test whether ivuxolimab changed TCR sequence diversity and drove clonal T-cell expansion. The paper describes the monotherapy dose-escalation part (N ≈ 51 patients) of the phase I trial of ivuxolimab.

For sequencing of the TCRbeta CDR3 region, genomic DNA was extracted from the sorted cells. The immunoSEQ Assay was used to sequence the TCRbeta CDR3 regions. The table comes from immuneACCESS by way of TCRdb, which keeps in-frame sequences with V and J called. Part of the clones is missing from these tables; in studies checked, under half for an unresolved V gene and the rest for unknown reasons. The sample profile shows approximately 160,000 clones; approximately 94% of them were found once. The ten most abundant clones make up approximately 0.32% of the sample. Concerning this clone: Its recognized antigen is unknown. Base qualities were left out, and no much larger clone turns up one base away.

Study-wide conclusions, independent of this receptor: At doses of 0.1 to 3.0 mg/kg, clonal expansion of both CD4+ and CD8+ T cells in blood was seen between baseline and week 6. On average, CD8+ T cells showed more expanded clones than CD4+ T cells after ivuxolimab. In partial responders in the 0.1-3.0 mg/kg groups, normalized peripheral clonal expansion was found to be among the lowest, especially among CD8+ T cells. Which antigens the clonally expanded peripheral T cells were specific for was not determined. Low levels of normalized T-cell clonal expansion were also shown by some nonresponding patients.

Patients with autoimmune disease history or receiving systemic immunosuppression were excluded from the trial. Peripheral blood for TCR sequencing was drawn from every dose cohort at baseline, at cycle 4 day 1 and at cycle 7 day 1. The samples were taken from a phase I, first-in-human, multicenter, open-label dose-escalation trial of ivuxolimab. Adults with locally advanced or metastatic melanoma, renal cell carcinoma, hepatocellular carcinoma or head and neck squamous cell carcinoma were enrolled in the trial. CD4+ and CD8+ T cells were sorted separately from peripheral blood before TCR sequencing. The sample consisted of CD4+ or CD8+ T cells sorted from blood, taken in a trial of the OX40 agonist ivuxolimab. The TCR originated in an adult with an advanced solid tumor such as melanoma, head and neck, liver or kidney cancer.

This receptor has the CDR3 CASSLAGGGTGNQPQHF. The DNA reads TGTGCCAGCAGCTTGGCCGGTGGGGGTACGGGCAATCAGCCCCAGCATTTT. The chain is assembled from TRBV5-5 and TRBJ1-5, and perhaps TRBD1 as D gene, on 5 matching bases. A distance of 15 bases separates the germline ends of V and J, which lose 0 bases and 2 bases respectively. Taken from the germline V gene (reference sequence), the CDR1 and CDR2 loops are SGHKS and YYEKEE. The CDR3 goes from the cysteine to the phenylalanine over 17 residues. CDR3 DNA only is kept here, 51 bases in frame from base 1.